The clone carrying this TCR beta chain has a handful of counts. Its specificity is not known. Trimming cost V 5 bases and J 7 bases, with 8 bases left between them. CDR3 length: 12 residues. In germline, CDR1 is MNHEY, CDR2 SVGEGT. This sample was taken from a study of blood T cells in healthy people across ages. Study results and limitations: A roughly linear fall in TCR beta diversity per million T cells was seen with increasing age. Those diversity estimates obtained from one million T cells were thought to be underestimates.

Using a J-beta primer mix together with a sample-barcoded 5' primer, a second PCR was run for about 7 to 12 cycles. Sequencing recovered at least 3 million CDR3-containing paired-end reads from each sample. TCRdb reprocessed the 5' RACE reads via MiXCR and lists one record per CDR3 protein. The sample lists about 1.5 million distinct CDR3 sequences; approximately 39% were seen once. This sequence was found in a woman under 30 in good health. The sequenced sample consisted of blood. The chain links TRBV6-2 or TRBV6-3 to TRBJ2-2; TRBD1 might be the D (5 bases). The CDR3: CASSRQRGELFF. CDR3 sequence (DNA): TGTGCCAGCAGTCGACAGCGCGGGGAGCTGTTTTTT.